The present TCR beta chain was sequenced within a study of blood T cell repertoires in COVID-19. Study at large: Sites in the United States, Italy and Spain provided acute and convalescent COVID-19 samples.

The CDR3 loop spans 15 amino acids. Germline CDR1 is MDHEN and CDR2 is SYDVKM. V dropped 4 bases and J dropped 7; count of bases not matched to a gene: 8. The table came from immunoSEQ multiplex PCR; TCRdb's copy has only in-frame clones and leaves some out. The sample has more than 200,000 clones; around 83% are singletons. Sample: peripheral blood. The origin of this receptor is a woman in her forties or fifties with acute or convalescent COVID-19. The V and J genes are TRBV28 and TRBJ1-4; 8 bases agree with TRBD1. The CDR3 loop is CASSSGQGEGEKLFF. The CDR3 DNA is TGTGCCAGCAGTTCCGGACAGGGCGAAGGTGAAAAACTGTTTTTT. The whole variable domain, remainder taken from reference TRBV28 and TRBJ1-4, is DVKVTQSSRYLVKRTGEKVFLECVQDMDHENMFWYRQDPGLGLRLIYFSYDVKMKEKGDIPEGYSVSREKKERFSLILESASTNQTSMYLCASSSGQGEGEKLFFGSGTQLSVL.